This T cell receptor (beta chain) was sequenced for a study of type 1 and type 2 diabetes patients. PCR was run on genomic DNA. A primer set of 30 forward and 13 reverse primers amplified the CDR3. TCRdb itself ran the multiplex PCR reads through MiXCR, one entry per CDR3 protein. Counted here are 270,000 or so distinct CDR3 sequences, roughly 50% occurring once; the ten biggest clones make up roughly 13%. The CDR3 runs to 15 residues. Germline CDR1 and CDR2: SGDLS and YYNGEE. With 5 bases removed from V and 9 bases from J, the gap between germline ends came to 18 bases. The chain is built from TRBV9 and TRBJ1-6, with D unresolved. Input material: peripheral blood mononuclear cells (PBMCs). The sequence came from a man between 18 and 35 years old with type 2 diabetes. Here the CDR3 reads CASSRFRQAGSPLHF. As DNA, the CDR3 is TGTGCCAGCAGTCGCTTTCGGCAAGCAGGTTCACCCCTCCACTTT. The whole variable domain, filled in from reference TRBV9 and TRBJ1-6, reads DSGVTQTPKHLITATGQRVTLRCSPRSGDLSVYWYQQSLDQGLQFLIQYYNGEERAKGNILERFSAQQFPDLHSELNLSSLELGDSALYFCASSRFRQAGSPLHFGNGTRLTVT.